The entry below describes one T cell receptor beta chain. The antigen is not known. The germline gives CDR1 LNHDA, CDR2 SQIVND (reference sequence). This CDR3 contains 15 residues. Trimming took off 1 base at V and 1 base at J, with 11 bases between the two ends. The source of the sample is a study of T cell responses to AZD1222 COVID-19 vaccine. Profiling relied on immunoSEQ multiplex PCR, and the TCRdb table lists in-frame clones only, not all of them. The sample shows tens of thousands of clones, roughly 90% of them seen only once. Study-level points and caveats: Scientists sampled the repertoires only once the peak T cell response had passed. Compared with day 0, the breadth and depth of the Spike-specific TCR repertoire rose significantly after two doses of AZD1222. CD4 TCRs associated with vaccination spanned spike, dominating at 160-218 and 743-854. The donor cohort was predominantly white British with a female majority, and clonal diversity may have been underestimated.

The TCR comes from an adult in good health. The V and J genes are TRBV19 and TRBJ2-7; tentative D call: TRBD1 (5 bases). Specimen: peripheral blood, collected on day 0 of AZD1222 vaccination. CDR3 bases: TGTGCCAGTAGTATAGGGTTAGGGGTATCCTACGAGCAGTACTTC. The encoded protein is CASSIGLGVSYEQYF.